The source of this T cell receptor (beta chain) is a study of T cell responses to AZD1222 COVID-19 vaccine. The V gene's germline CDR1 is SGHDN and CDR2 FVKESK. V shed 4 bases and J 0 bases; nucleotides not matched to a gene: 10. This CDR3 has 17 amino acids. TCRdb's table, derived via immunoSEQ multiplex PCR, lists solely in-frame clones and lacks some. The sample includes approximately 98,000 clones, more than 70% of them seen just once. The input for sequencing was peripheral blood, taken on day 0 of AZD1222 vaccination. The TCR originated in an adult in good health. J is TRBJ1-1 and V is TRBV14, with 8 bases fitting TRBD1. The CDR3 coding sequence is TGTGCCAGCAGCCCGGGTGGGACAGGACTAATGAACACTGAAGCTTTCTTT. It codes for CASSPGGTGLMNTEAFF. Full variable domain (remainder filled in from reference TRBV14 and TRBJ1-1): EAGVTQFPSHSVIEKGQTVTLRCDPISGHDNLYWYRRVMGKEIKFLLHFVKESKQDESGMPNNRFLAERTGGTYSTLKVQPAELEDSGVYFCASSPGGTGLMNTEAFFGQGTRLTVV.